This T cell receptor (beta chain) came from a study of blood T cell repertoires in COVID-19. The CDR3 extends over 20 amino acids. V was shortened by 0 bases and J by 1 base, with 19 bases between the two germline ends. Germline V lookup: CDR1 LNHDA, CDR2 SQIVND (reference sequence). Clinical history as reported by participants underpinned cohort assignment. Original handling: Counts of nucleated cells, estimated from reference gene primer amplification, were obtained. Libraries were prepared by immunoSEQ multiplex PCR; TCRdb keeps only in-frame clonotypes and omits some of them. That table gives V, J and clone size, and the DNA gave D and trimming. The sample carries 160,000 or so clones, roughly 84% recorded once.

Sequenced input: PBMCs or T cells enriched from blood (not recorded which). The chain recombines TRBV19 with TRBJ2-6; TRBD1 might be the D (5 bases). The sequence was collected from a man between 60 and 75 years old who had recovered from COVID-19. As DNA, the CDR3 is TGTGCCAGTAGTATAGATCTGAGAAGGGGTCGACTTTCTGGGGCCAACGTCCTGACTTTC. Its translation: CASSIDLRRGRLSGANVLTF. The full variable domain, its missing parts supplied by reference TRBV19 and TRBJ2-6, is DGGITQSPKYLFRKEGQNVTLSCEQNLNHDAMYWYRQDPGQGLRLIYYSQIVNDFQKGDIAEGYSVSREKKESFPLTVTSAQKNPTAFYLCASSIDLRRGRLSGANVLTFGAGSRLTVL.